This T cell receptor beta chain was recovered during a study of T cell responses to AZD1222 COVID-19 vaccine. V was pared by 0 bases and J by 4 bases, with 13 bases between. This CDR3 contains 16 residues. The germline V gene has CDR1 ENHRY and CDR2 SYGVKD. Sequencing was performed with immunoSEQ multiplex PCR; in TCRdb, only in-frame clones are kept and a portion is missing. The sample holds 120,000 to 150,000 clones, roughly 84% seen once. In the case of this clone: Its antigen is unidentified.

Study conclusions and caveats: No day 14 peak samples; only post-peak repertoires were characterized. The donor cohort was predominantly white British with a female majority, and clonal diversity may have been underestimated.

Sequences were derived from peripheral blood, sampled 28 days after the second AZD1222 dose. The genes are TRBV10-3 and TRBJ1-5; TRBD1 is a possible D gene (5 bases). This receptor was obtained from an adult who received the AZD1222 COVID-19 vaccine. The DNA of the CDR3 is TGTGCCATCAGTGAGTCCGCAGGGACGGGGAATCAGCCCCAGCATTTT. Protein product: CAISESAGTGNQPQHF.